One TCR beta chain is described in this entry. Germline-derived CDR1 and CDR2 are SGHNT and YYREEE (reference sequence). V gave up 2 bases and J gave up 6 bases, with 18 bases separating them. The CDR3 has 15 residues. The sample is drawn from a study of blood T cell repertoires in COVID-19. Overall study: Collection of acute and convalescent COVID-19 samples took place in the United States, Italy and Spain. Sources were T cells, B-cell-depleted T cells, or PBMCs; the material itself was cDNA or gDNA.

In the authors' methods: Reference gene primers were amplified, and this amplification served to estimate nucleated cell counts. Clones were sequenced by immunoSEQ multiplex PCR, and TCRdb holds only the in-frame ones, with some missing. V and J calls and clone size follow that table, whereas D and trimming were derived from the DNA. Among over 150,000 clones listed, 65% to 80% were seen once. This TCR came from a man in his sixties with acute or convalescent COVID-19. The rearrangement joins TRBV5-4 to TRBJ2-7; D gene unclear. Sequenced sample: peripheral blood. The CDR3: CASSFTHADPGEQYF. In DNA form, the CDR3 reads TGTGCCAGCAGCTTCACCCATGCGGATCCCGGCGAGCAGTACTTC.